One sample yielded the 29 T cell receptor beta chains listed below, sequenced in a study of blood T cell repertoires in COVID-19 (TCRdb year 2020). Receptor libraries were prepared by the immunoSEQ multiplex PCR assay. Imported from immuneACCESS, the table was reduced by TCRdb to in-frame sequences with V and J called. These copies leave out some clones; in studies compared against another copy, an unresolved V gene accounts for under half, and the cause of the remainder is not known. This sample gives 70,000 to 90,000 clones in total; roughly 85% of them show up just once. The ten biggest clones cover 3.8% of the sample. Sequenced sample: peripheral blood. All receptors come from a man in his 60s with acute or convalescent COVID-19.

V gene TRBV21-1 combines with J gene TRBJ2-2; the DNA was not compared with TRBD1, the D call given in the table. TRBV21-1 is termed a pseudogene. CDR3 length: 18 residues. The CDR3: CASSSRDRGQEDTGELFF. CDR3 nucleotides: TGTGCCAGCAGCAGCAGGGACAGGGGGCAAGAGGACACCGGGGAGCTGTTTTTT.

V is TRBV18 and J is TRBJ1-5, with TRBD1 matching over 11 bases. From germline, CDR1 is KGHSH and CDR2 LQKENI. The CDR3 runs 14 residues. V shed 6 bases, J shed 6 bases, and the junction held 4 bases outside the gene matches. DNA for the CDR3: TGTGCCAGCTCGCGGACAGGGGGCATTCAGCCCCAGCATTTT. It encodes CASSRTGGIQPQHF.

The CDR3 here is CASSLNKQGDYGYTF. The CDR3 region has the DNA TGCGCCAGCAGCTTGAATAAACAGGGTGACTATGGCTACACCTTC. This rearrangement joins TRBV5-1 to TRBJ1-2; tentatively, D is TRBD1 (6 bases). V lost 1 base, J lost 3 bases, and 13 bases lay in between. The CDR3 consists of 15 residues. Per germline, CDR1 SGHRS and CDR2 YFSETQ.

The chain links TRBV7-2 to TRBJ2-1; 13 positions match TRBD2. V gave up 1 base and J gave up 4 bases; unmatched junction bases: 1. CDR1 SGHTA and CDR2 FQGNSA come from the germline V gene. This CDR3 is 16 amino acids long. In nucleotides, the CDR3 is TGTGCCAGCAGCTTAGGGGGACTAGCGGGGTACAATGAGCAGTTCTTC. Amino acids: CASSLGGLAGYNEQFF.

This clone occurred a few times. The V and J genes are TRBV24-1 and TRBJ2-1, with D maybe TRBD2 (7 bases). Deletions cut 4 bases from V and 0 bases from J, with 15 bases between. The CDR3 consists of 17 residues. Looked up from germline, CDR1 is KGHDR and CDR2 is SFDVKD. The DNA for the CDR3 is TGTGCCACCAGTGACCCAAGGGGGGGGAGCTCCTACAATGAGCAGTTCTTC. Residues: CATSDPRGGSSYNEQFF.

The J gene is TRBJ1-5, the V gene TRBV30; D is unresolved. The CDR3 covers 14 residues. V gave up 4 bases and J gave up 3 bases, with 13 bases separating them. CDR1 is GTSNPN and CDR2 is SVGIG in the germline V gene (reference sequence). The CDR3, as DNA: TGTGCCTGGAATGTTTCAGGACTCAATCAGCCCCAGCATTTT. Its translation is CAWNVSGLNQPQHF.

The rearrangement joins TRBV7-2 to TRBJ1-6; 10 nucleotides match TRBD1. The CDR3 totals 15 residues. Per germline, CDR1 SGHTA and CDR2 FQGNSA. V was pared by 1 base and J by 7 bases, with 1 base of the junction left unmatched. The CDR3 is CASSLVGQGNSPLHF. CDR3 bases: TGTGCCAGCAGCTTAGTGGGACAGGGGAATTCACCCCTCCACTTT.

V usage is TRBV7-5 and J usage is TRBJ2-7; the table's TRBD1 call for D was not verified on the DNA. TRBV7-5 is a documented pseudogene. The length of the CDR3 is 18 residues. CDR3 nucleotides: TGTGCCAGAAGCTTAGTCCGGGGCCGGGACACCACATCCTACGAGCAGTACTTC. Amino acid sequence: CARSLVRGRDTTSYEQYF.

This clone has more than one count but fewer than ten. The chain carries TRBV5-1 and TRBJ2-3; TRBD2 is a possible D gene (6 bases). V dropped 4 bases and J dropped 1 base, with 10 bases sitting between them. This CDR3 has 14 amino acids. Germline V gene data show CDR1 as SGHRS and CDR2 as YFSETQ. CDR3 protein: CASSRDWRTDTQYF. In DNA, the CDR3 is TGCGCCAGCAGCCGGGACTGGCGCACAGATACGCAGTATTTT. The whole variable domain, filled in from reference TRBV5-1 and TRBJ2-3, reads KAGVTQTPRYLIKTRGQQVTLSCSPISGHRSVSWYQQTPGQGLQFLFEYFSETQRNKGNFPGRFSGRQFSNSRSEMNVSTLELGDSALYLCASSRDWRTDTQYFGPGTRLTVL.

The chain couples TRBV7-3 to TRBJ2-1; 9 bases map to TRBD1. Per germline, CDR1 SGHTA and CDR2 FQGTGA. CDR3 length equals 14 residues. The ends lost 5 bases at V and 4 bases at J; junction bases unmatched: 3. CDR3 bases: TGTGCCAGCAGCACAGGACAGGGGTACAATGAGCAGTTCTTC. Protein: CASSTGQGYNEQFF.

This clone was counted a single time. The chain carries TRBV15 and TRBJ2-4; TRBD1 matches 9 bases. Germline V CDR1 and CDR2: LNHNV, YYDKDF (reference sequence). Germline trimming cut 3 bases from V and 8 bases from J; bases unmatched to any gene: 17. This CDR3 is 18 amino acids long. CDR3 bases: TGTGCCACCAGCAGCCTCCGGGACAGGGTATCGACAGGGGACATTCAGTACTTC. Its translation: CATSSLRDRVSTGDIQYF.

The rearrangement joins TRBV5-1 to TRBJ2-2; 7 bases are shared with TRBD2. Germline assignment: CDR1 SGHRS and CDR2 YFSETQ. Trimming cost V 4 bases and J 5 bases; bases outside gene matches: 8. This CDR3 has 15 amino acids. Here the CDR3 DNA reads TGCGCCAGCAGCCCGGAGCGGGGTGGAACCGGGGAGCTGTTTTTT. This sequence encodes CASSPERGGTGELFF.

The chain links TRBV30 to TRBJ1-6, with 9 bases that match TRBD1. V gave up 0 bases and J gave up 7 bases; unmatched junction bases: 4. The CDR3 is 15 amino acids. Germline CDR1 reads GTSNPN; CDR2 reads SVGIG (reference sequence). CDR3 sequence reads: CAWSVQGQGNSPLHF. The DNA of the CDR3 is TGTGCCTGGAGTGTCCAGGGACAGGGCAATTCACCCCTCCACTTT.

The chain recombines TRBV3-1 (or the pseudogene TRBV3-2) with TRBJ1-2; no definite D call. The length of the CDR3 is 13 residues. Germline-derived CDR1 and CDR2 are LGHDT and YNNKEL (reference sequence). V lost 3 bases to trimming and J lost 5 bases, with 10 bases between them. The CDR3 protein is CASSHEEAYGYTF. DNA for the CDR3: TGTGCCAGCAGCCATGAGGAGGCATATGGCTACACCTTC.

The CDR3 sequence is CASSSGQGGISPLHF. DNA of the CDR3: TGTGCCAGCAGCTCTGGACAGGGTGGGATTTCACCCCTCCACTTT. The chain joins TRBV7-2 to TRBJ1-6; 8 positions match TRBD1. CDR1 SGHTA and CDR2 FQGNSA come from the germline V gene. Unmatched junction bases numbered 8, after V lost 4 bases and J lost 9 bases. The CDR3 consists of 15 residues.

J is TRBJ1-3 and V is TRBV10-1; D is unclear. From germline, CDR1 is WNHNN and CDR2 SYGVQD (reference sequence). This CDR3 region has 15 residues. Trimming removed 3 bases at V and 0 bases at J, with 9 bases between. The CDR3 is CASSDTASSGNTIYF. The DNA of the CDR3 is TGCGCCAGCAGTGACACAGCCAGCTCTGGAAACACCATATATTTT.

CDR3: CSASGGLAGGNEQFF. The CDR3 DNA reads as TGCAGTGCTAGTGGAGGACTAGCGGGGGGGAATGAGCAGTTCTTC. V usage is TRBV20-1 and J usage is TRBJ2-1, with TRBD2 identical over 15 bases. Germline-derived CDR1 and CDR2 are DFQATT and SNEGSKA (reference sequence). V lost 3 bases, J lost 7 bases, and 4 bases stayed unmatched. The CDR3 is made up of 15 amino acids.

This chain joins TRBV6-5 and TRBJ1-1; weak D call: TRBD1 (5 bases). Germline values: CDR1 MNHEY, CDR2 SVGAGI. V lost 5 bases and J 2 bases, leaving 12 bases between the germline ends. The CDR3 has 14 amino acids. CDR3 sequence (DNA): TGTGCCAGCAGTATCGGGACTCTCAACACTGAAGCTTTCTTT. Protein sequence: CASSIGTLNTEAFF.

This clone was seen more than once but under ten times. The CDR3 DNA reads as TGTGCCAGCAGCTTAGTAGCTCTGACAGGGGGCACTGAAGCTTTCTTT. Its protein is CASSLVALTGGTEAFF. V usage is TRBV7-2 and J usage is TRBJ1-1; 9 bases line up with TRBD1. With V trimmed by 1 base and J by 4 bases, 7 bases remained unmatched. The CDR3 extends over 16 amino acids. CDR1 is SGHTA and CDR2 is FQGNSA in the germline V gene.

The gene calls are TRBV23-1 and TRBJ2-1; 7 nucleotides match TRBD1. TRBV23-1 is noted as an ORF with a role that remains uncertain. This CDR3 has 19 amino acids. The V gene end was trimmed by 0 bases and the J gene end by 3 bases; junction bases not matched to a gene: 14. The CDR3 sequence: CASSQSMLEEGALYNEQFF. CDR3 sequence (DNA): TGCGCCAGCAGTCAATCGATGCTGGAAGAGGGGGCTCTCTACAATGAGCAGTTCTTC.

The chain combines TRBV10-3 with TRBJ1-5; D is unresolved. Trimming cost V 5 bases and J 5 bases, with 7 bases left between them. The CDR3 contains 12 residues. Per the germline V gene, CDR1 is ENHRY and CDR2 is SYGVKD. The CDR3 here is CAISPTYQPQHF. In DNA form, the CDR3 reads TGTGCCATCAGTCCGACATATCAGCCCCAGCATTTT.

The chain joins TRBV7-7 to TRBJ1-2, with D possibly TRBD1 on 5 matching bases. In germline, CDR1 is SSHAT, CDR2 FNYEAQ (reference sequence). V lost 2 bases and J 6 bases, leaving 13 bases between the germline ends. The CDR3 consists of 14 residues. CDR3 residues: CASSLSGRVDGYTF. CDR3 nucleotides: TGTGCCAGCAGCTTATCGGGCAGGGTCGATGGCTACACCTTC.

CDR3 region: CATSTWTRSSSYEQYF. The CDR3 DNA is TGTGCCACCAGCACCTGGACTCGTTCCTCCTCCTACGAGCAGTACTTC. The chain is built from TRBV15 and TRBJ2-7; D may be TRBD2 (5 bases). Deletions cut 4 bases from V and 0 bases from J, with 16 bases between. Germline-derived CDR1 and CDR2 are LNHNV and YYDKDF (reference sequence). The CDR3 consists of 16 residues.

This clone is a singleton in its sample. The chain links TRBV5-1 to TRBJ2-2; D is unclear. V lost 0 bases, J lost 6 bases, and 12 bases lay in between. CDR1 and CDR2 from the germline V gene are SGHRS and YFSETQ. CDR3 length equals 15 residues. The CDR3 coding sequence is TGCGCCAGCAGCTTGGCTACCAAGGCGGCCGGGGAGCTGTTTTTT. Translated: CASSLATKAAGELFF.

The rearrangement uses TRBV5-1 and TRBJ1-1, with 7 bases matching TRBD1. This CDR3 contains 16 residues. Germline trimming cut 4 bases from V and 0 bases from J; bases unmatched to any gene: 9. Germline CDR1 is SGHRS and CDR2 is YFSETQ. The DNA for the CDR3 is TGCGCCAGCAGCAACACCGGGACAGCCTTGAACACTGAAGCTTTCTTT. It codes for CASSNTGTALNTEAFF.

The rearrangement links TRBV7-9 to TRBJ1-2; 9 positions match TRBD1. Germline CDR1 is SEHNR and CDR2 is FQNEAQ (reference sequence). The CDR3 length is 15 residues. V was clipped by 5 bases and J by 6 bases; unmatched bases: 10. CDR3 bases: TGTGCCAGCAGCCAAAGGAGGACAGGGGTTAATGGCTACACCTTC. Its translation is CASSQRRTGVNGYTF.

The chain uses TRBV14 and TRBJ2-1, with D possibly matching TRBD2 (5 bases). The germline V gene encodes CDR1 SGHDN and CDR2 FVKESK. Trimming removed 4 bases at V and 2 bases at J, with 12 bases between. The CDR3 sequence is 15 residues long. The CDR3 loop is CASSRGSGTYNEQFF. CDR3 bases: TGTGCCAGCAGCCGAGGATCCGGGACCTACAATGAGCAGTTCTTC.

Points on this clone: At one end, the junction sequence differs from germline, possibly due to a read error. The rearrangement uses TRBV19 and TRBJ2-7; 7 positions agree with TRBD2. Germline V gene lookup returns CDR1 LNHDA and CDR2 SQIVND (reference sequence). The CDR3 runs to 16 residues. CDR3 nucleotides: TGTGCCAGTAGTGCCCGGTTGATGGGAGGGACCTACGGGCAGTACTTC. This codes for CASSARLMGGTYGQYF.

This chain links TRBV7-6 with TRBJ1-3; a weak D match, TRBD1 (5 bases). V was trimmed by 1 base and J by 3 bases, leaving 7 bases between them. This CDR3 region has 14 residues. Germline-derived CDR1 and CDR2 are SGHVS and FNYEAQ. CDR3 DNA sequence: TGTGCCAGCAGCTTAGACCAGGGTGGAAACACCATATATTTT. It encodes CASSLDQGGNTIYF.